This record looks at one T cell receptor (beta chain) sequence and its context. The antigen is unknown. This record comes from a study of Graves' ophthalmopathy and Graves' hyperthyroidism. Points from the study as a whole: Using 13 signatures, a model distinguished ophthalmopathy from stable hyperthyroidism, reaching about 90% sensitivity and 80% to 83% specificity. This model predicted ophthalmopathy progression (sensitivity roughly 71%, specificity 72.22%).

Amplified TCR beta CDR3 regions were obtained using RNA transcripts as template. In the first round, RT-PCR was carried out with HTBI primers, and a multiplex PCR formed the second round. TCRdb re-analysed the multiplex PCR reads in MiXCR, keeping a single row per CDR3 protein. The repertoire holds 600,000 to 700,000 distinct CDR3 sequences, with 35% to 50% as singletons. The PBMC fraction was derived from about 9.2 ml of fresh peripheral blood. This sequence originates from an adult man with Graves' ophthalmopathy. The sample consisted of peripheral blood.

CDR3 coding DNA: TGTGCCAGCAGTCTCTCTCTGGTAGCGGGGGGCACCGGGGAGCTGTTTTTT. Protein sequence: CASSLSLVAGGTGELFF. The chain couples TRBV28 to TRBJ2-2; TRBD2 aligns across 10 bases. Trimming at V came to 5 bases and at J to 4 bases, leaving 10 bases not matched to a gene. Germline-derived CDR1 and CDR2 are MDHEN and SYDVKM. The CDR3 consists of 17 residues.